A single T cell receptor (beta chain) is shown here with its context. The source of the sample is a study of shared T cell receptors in the human thymus. Measured with immunoSEQ multiplex PCR; TCRdb has only the in-frame clones, and not every one. The sample includes hundreds of thousands of clones, around 95% of them seen just once. This CDR3 comprises 16 residues. The V and J ends lost 2 bases and 0 bases respectively, with 13 bases between them. CDR1 and CDR2 (germline): SGHAT, FQNNGV. This sequence joins TRBV11-2 and TRBJ1-2, with unresolved D. The TCR originated in a human donor. The sequenced material came from thymocytes. The CDR3 is CASSLRKKAPNYGYTF. The CDR3 DNA reads TGTGCCAGCAGCTTACGAAAGAAGGCTCCTAACTATGGCTACACCTTC.